A selection of T cell receptor beta chains follows, all from one sample in a study of blood T cell repertoires in COVID-19. This table comes from immunoSEQ multiplex PCR, and its TCRdb copy is limited to in-frame clones, with some not included. Found here are approximately 350,000 clones, around 82% of them singletons; the top ten hold just under 3%. What was sequenced was peripheral blood. The receptors come from a man under 40 with active or convalescent COVID-19. The CDR3 runs from the conserved cysteine through the conserved F or W. D genes are given only for firm matches. Expanded clones get a size class; other rows say once, few or many, or leave the size out.

CDR3 protein: CASSRGQAYGYTF; CDR3 DNA: TGTGCCAGCAGCCGTGGACAGGCCTATGGCTACACCTTC; D gene: TRBD1; J gene: TRBJ1-2; clone size: once; V gene: TRBV27
CDR3 protein: CASSPEEGLPQHF; CDR3 DNA: TGTGCCAGCAGCCCGGAGGAGGGTCTGCCCCAGCATTTT; D gene: NA; J gene: TRBJ1-5; clone size: NA; V gene: TRBV11-3
CDR3 protein: CASSYSAGTGSNEQFF; CDR3 DNA: TGTGCCAGCAGTTATTCGGCCGGGACAGGGTCTAATGAGCAGTTCTTC; D gene: TRBD1; J gene: TRBJ2-1; clone size: NA; V gene: TRBV6-5
CDR3 protein: CASERASGGLFVKNIQYF; CDR3 DNA: TGTGCTAGTGAACGGGCTAGCGGGGGTCTCTTTGTCAAAAACATTCAGTACTTC; D gene: TRBD2; J gene: TRBJ2-4; clone size: NA; V gene: TRBV12-5
CDR3 protein: CASSQASRGAYGYTF; CDR3 DNA: TGCGCCAGCAGCCAAGCGTCGCGGGGGGCCTATGGCTACACCTTC; D gene: NA; J gene: TRBJ1-2; clone size: NA; V gene: TRBV4-1
CDR3 protein: CASSLDRGVDTQYF; CDR3 DNA: TGTGCCAGCAGCTTAGACAGGGGTGTAGATACGCAGTATTTT; D gene: NA; J gene: TRBJ2-3; clone size: NA; V gene: TRBV11-2
CDR3 protein: CASSRTQAKNIQYF; CDR3 DNA: TGTGCCAGCTCACGGACACAAGCCAAAAACATTCAGTACTTC; D gene: NA; J gene: TRBJ2-4; clone size: once; V gene: TRBV18
CDR3 protein: CASSLGQPNEKLFF; CDR3 DNA: TGTGCCAGCAGCTTGGGACAGCCCAATGAAAAACTGTTTTTT; D gene: NA; J gene: TRBJ1-4; clone size: NA; V gene: TRBV5-5
CDR3 protein: CASSFGQDGGELFF; CDR3 DNA: TGCGCCAGCAGCTTTGGACAAGACGGCGGGGAGCTGTTTTTT; D gene: NA; J gene: TRBJ2-2; clone size: NA; V gene: TRBV5-1
CDR3 protein: CASTRGTTYEQYF; CDR3 DNA: TGTGCCAGCACACGGGGAACCACCTACGAGCAGTACTTC; D gene: NA; J gene: TRBJ2-7; clone size: NA; V gene: TRBV6-1
CDR3 protein: CASTPGLGNQETQYF; CDR3 DNA: TGTGCCAGCACCCCGGGACTAGGCAACCAAGAGACCCAGTACTTC; D gene: TRBD2; J gene: TRBJ2-5; clone size: few; V gene: TRBV5-6
CDR3 protein: CASSYPGQGQGYTF; CDR3 DNA: TGTGCCAGCAGCTACCCGGGACAGGGACAGGGCTACACCTTC; D gene: TRBD1; J gene: TRBJ1-2; clone size: NA; V gene: TRBV7-2
CDR3 protein: CATSNGGGGDINEQFF; CDR3 DNA: TGTGCCACCAGCAATGGGGGCGGGGGAGACATCAATGAGCAGTTCTTC; D gene: NA; J gene: TRBJ2-1; clone size: NA; V gene: TRBV15
CDR3 protein: CASSLGTGRTEAFF; CDR3 DNA: TGTGCCAGCTCCCTCGGGACAGGGAGGACTGAAGCTTTCTTT; D gene: TRBD1; J gene: TRBJ1-1; clone size: NA; V gene: TRBV18
CDR3 protein: CASSAGERVYNEQFF; CDR3 DNA: TGTGCCAGTAGTGCCGGTGAGCGGGTTTACAATGAGCAGTTCTTC; D gene: NA; J gene: TRBJ2-1; clone size: few; V gene: TRBV19
CDR3 protein: CASSSIGRGQTNEKLFF; CDR3 DNA: TGTGCCAGCAGTTCCATCGGGAGGGGACAGACTAATGAAAAACTGTTTTTT; D gene: TRBD1; J gene: TRBJ1-4; clone size: NA; V gene: TRBV28
CDR3 protein: CASSAGWSTDTQYF; CDR3 DNA: TGTGCCTCCTCGGCGGGCTGGAGCACAGATACGCAGTATTTT; D gene: NA; J gene: TRBJ2-3; clone size: NA; V gene: TRBV19
CDR3 protein: CAWSPLGRSYEQYF; CDR3 DNA: TGTGCCTGGAGTCCCCTTGGGAGGTCCTACGAGCAGTACTTC; D gene: NA; J gene: TRBJ2-7; clone size: NA; V gene: TRBV30
CDR3 protein: CASSQDQALYGYTF; CDR3 DNA: TGTGCCAGCAGCCAAGATCAAGCGTTGTATGGCTACACCTTC; D gene: NA; J gene: TRBJ1-2; clone size: NA; V gene: TRBV4-2
CDR3 protein: CAWRGGFTGELFF; CDR3 DNA: TGTGCCTGGCGGGGGGGGTTCACCGGGGAGCTGTTTTTT; D gene: TRBD2; J gene: TRBJ2-2; clone size: NA; V gene: TRBV30
CDR3 protein: CASSTQGYNEQFF; CDR3 DNA: TGTGCCAGCAGCACACAGGGATACAATGAGCAGTTCTTC; D gene: NA; J gene: TRBJ2-1; clone size: NA; V gene: TRBV5-6